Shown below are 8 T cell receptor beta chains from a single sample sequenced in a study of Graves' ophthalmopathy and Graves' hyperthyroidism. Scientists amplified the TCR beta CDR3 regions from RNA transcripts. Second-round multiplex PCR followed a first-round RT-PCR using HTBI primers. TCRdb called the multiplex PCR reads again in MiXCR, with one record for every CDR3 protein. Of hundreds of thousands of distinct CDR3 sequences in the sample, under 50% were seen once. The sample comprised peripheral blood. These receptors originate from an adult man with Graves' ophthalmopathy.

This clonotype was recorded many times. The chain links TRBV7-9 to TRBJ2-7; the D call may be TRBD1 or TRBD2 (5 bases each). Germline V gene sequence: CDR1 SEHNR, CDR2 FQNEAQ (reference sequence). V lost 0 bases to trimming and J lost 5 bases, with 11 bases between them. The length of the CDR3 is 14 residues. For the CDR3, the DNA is TGTGCCAGCAGCTTAGCGGTCAGGGACCACGAGCAGTACTTC. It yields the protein CASSLAVRDHEQYF.

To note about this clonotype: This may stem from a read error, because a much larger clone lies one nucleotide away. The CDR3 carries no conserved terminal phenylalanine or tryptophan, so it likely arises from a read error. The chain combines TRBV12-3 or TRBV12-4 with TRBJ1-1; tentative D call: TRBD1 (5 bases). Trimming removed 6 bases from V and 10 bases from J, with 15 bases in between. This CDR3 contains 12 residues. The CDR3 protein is CASSLGTQLAFS. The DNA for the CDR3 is TGTGCCAGCAGCCTAGGGACTCAGTTAGCTTTCTCT.

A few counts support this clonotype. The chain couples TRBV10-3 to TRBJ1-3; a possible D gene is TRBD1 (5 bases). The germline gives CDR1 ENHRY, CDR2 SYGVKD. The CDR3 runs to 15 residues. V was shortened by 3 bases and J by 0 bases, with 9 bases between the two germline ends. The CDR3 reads CAISEGAASGNTIYF. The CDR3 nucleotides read TGTGCCATCAGTGAAGGGGCAGCCTCTGGAAACACCATATATTTT.

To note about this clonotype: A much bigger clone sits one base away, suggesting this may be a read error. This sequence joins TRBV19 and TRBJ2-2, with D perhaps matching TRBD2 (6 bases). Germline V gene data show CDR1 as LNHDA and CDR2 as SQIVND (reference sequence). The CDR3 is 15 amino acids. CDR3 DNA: TGTGCCAGTAGGGAAGGAGGGACGAACACCGGGGATCTGTTTTTT. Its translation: CASREGGTNTGDLFF.

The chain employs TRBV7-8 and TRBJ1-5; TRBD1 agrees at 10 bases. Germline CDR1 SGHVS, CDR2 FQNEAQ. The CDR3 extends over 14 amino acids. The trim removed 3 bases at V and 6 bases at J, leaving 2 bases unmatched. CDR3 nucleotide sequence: TGTGCCAGCAGCTTGGGGACAGGGGTTCAGCCCCAGCATTTT. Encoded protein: CASSLGTGVQPQHF.

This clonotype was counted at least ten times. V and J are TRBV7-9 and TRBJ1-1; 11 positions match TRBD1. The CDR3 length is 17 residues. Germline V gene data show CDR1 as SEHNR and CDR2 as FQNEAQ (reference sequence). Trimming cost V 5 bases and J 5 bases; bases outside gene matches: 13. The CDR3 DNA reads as TGTGCCAGCAGCCCCAGCGCCGGGACAGGGGGTCGAACTGAAGCTTTCTTT. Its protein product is CASSPSAGTGGRTEAFF.

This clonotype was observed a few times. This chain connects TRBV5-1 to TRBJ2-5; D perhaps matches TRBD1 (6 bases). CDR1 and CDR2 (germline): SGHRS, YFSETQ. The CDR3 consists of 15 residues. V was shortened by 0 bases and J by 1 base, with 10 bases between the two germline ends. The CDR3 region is CASSLGQALQETQYF. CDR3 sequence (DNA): TGCGCCAGCAGCTTGGGACAGGCCCTCCAAGAGACCCAGTACTTC.

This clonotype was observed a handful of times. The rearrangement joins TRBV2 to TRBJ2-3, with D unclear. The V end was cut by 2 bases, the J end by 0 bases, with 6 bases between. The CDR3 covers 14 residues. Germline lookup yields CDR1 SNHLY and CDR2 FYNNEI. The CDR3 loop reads CASSESGSTDTQYF. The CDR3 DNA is TGTGCCAGCAGTGAATCCGGGAGCACAGATACGCAGTATTTT.